This T cell receptor beta chain was sequenced in a study of cytomegalovirus exposure and HLA in healthy donors. Across the whole study: When just under 400 donors were genotyped, more than 70% of them were found to fall in the Caucasian-associated ancestry cluster.

PCR employed 60 Vbeta and 13 Jbeta primers. As originally analysed: Some 11 million shared chains were among the approximately 87 million unique TCR beta chains that a later analysis counted. Sequenced by immunoSEQ multiplex PCR; TCRdb stores in-frame clones only, minus some. V, J and clone size reflect that table, while D and trimming were determined from the DNA. The sample holds 95,000 to 100,000 clones; about 80% are singletons and the top ten take 1.5% to 2%. A note on this clone: Its antigen is unknown.

General study results and limits: In a later analysis, HLA-C alleles had the fewest associated TCRs, DRB1 alleles the most. A later analysis linked a missense DCLRE1C variant to TCR beta V- and J-gene trimming.

This CDR3 has 14 amino acids. With 5 bases removed from V and 9 bases from J, the gap between germline ends came to 17 bases. From germline, CDR1 is SGHTA and CDR2 FQGTGA. V gene TRBV7-3 combines with J gene TRBJ1-5; D possibly corresponds to TRBD1 (6 bases). This sequence originates from a man aged 40-55 years in good health and CMV-seronegative. The specimen sequenced was PBMCs. The CDR3 spells CASSPDSWTGPQHF. The CDR3, as DNA: TGTGCCAGCAGCCCGGACAGCTGGACGGGGCCCCAGCATTTT.